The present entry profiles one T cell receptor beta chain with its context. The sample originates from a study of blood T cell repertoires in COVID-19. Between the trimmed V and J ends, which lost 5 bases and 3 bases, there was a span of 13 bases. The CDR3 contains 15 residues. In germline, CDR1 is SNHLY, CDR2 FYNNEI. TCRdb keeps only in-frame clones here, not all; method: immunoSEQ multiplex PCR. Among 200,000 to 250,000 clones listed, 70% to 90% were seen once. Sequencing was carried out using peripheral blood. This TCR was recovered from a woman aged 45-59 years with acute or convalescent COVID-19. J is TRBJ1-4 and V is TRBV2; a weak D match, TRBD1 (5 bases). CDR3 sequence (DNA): TGTGCCAGCAGTCCTCAGGGTTTAGCTAATGAAAAACTGTTTTTT. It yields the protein CASSPQGLANEKLFF.